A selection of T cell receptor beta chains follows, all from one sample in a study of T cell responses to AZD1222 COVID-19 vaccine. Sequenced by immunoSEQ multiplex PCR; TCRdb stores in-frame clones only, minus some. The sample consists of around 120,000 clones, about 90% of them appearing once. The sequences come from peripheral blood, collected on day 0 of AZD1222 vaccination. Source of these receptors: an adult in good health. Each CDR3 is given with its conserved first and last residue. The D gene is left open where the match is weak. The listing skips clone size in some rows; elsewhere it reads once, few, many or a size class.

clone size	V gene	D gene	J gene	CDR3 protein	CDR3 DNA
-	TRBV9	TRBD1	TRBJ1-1	CASSRGQGANTEAFF	TGTGCCAGCAGCCGGGGACAGGGGGCGAACACTGAAGCTTTCTTT
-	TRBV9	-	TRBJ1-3	CASSQYSGNTIYF	TGTGCCAGCAGCCAGTACTCTGGAAACACCATATATTTT
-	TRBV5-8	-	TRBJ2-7	CASTYVGEQYF	TGTGCCAGCACCTATGTAGGCGAGCAGTACTTC
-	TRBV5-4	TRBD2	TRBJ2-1	CASSLVGGRANEQFF	TGTGCCAGCAGCTTGGTGGGCGGGAGGGCCAATGAGCAGTTCTTC
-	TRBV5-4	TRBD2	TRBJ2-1	CASRVAGGSYNEQFF	TGTGCCAGCAGAGTAGCGGGAGGGTCCTACAATGAGCAGTTCTTC
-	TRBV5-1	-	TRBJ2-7	CASSLLAGGNSYEQYF	TGCGCCAGCAGCTTGTTGGCAGGGGGGAACTCCTACGAGCAGTACTTC
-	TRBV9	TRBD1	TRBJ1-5	CASSALPGGQPQHF	TGTGCCAGCAGCGCCCTTCCAGGGGGTCAGCCCCAGCATTTT
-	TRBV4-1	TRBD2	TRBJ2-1	CASSQASGTKYNEQFF	TGCGCCAGCAGCCAAGCGTCCGGGACTAAATACAATGAGCAGTTCTTC
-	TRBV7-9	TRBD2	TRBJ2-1	CASSLGSGGYNEQFF	TGTGCCAGCAGCTTAGGTAGCGGGGGTTACAATGAGCAGTTCTTC
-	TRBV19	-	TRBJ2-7	CASSIQGRQGEQYF	TGTGCCAGTAGTATACAGGGACGGCAAGGCGAGCAGTACTTC
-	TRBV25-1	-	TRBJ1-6	CASSESRGKSDSPLHF	TGTGCCAGCAGTGAATCGAGGGGGAAGAGTGATTCACCCCTCCACTTT
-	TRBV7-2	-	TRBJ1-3	CASSPGGFGGNTIYF	TGTGCCAGCAGCCCGGGGGGTTTTGGAGGTAACACCATATATTTT
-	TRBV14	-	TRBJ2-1	CASSQELGSGFFNEQFF	TGTGCCAGCAGCCAAGAGCTCGGGAGTGGATTCTTCAATGAGCAGTTCTTC
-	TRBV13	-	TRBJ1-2	CASSSRIALSGYTF	TGTGCCAGCAGCTCACGGATCGCGTTGAGTGGCTACACCTTC
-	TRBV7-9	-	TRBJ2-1	CASSLAGSYNEQFF	TGTGCCAGCAGCTTAGCCGGCAGTTACAATGAGCAGTTCTTC
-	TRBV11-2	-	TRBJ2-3	CASSHGTDTQYF	TGTGCCAGCAGCCATGGGACAGATACGCAGTATTTT
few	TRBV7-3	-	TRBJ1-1	CASSLTGNTEAFF	TGTGCCAGCAGCTTAACAGGGAACACTGAAGCTTTCTTT
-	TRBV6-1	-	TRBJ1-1	CASSEAAGSTEAFF	TGTGCCAGCAGTGAAGCGGCAGGGAGCACTGAAGCTTTCTTT
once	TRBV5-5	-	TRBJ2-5	CASSPAGPGETQYF	TGTGCCAGCTCACCGGCAGGCCCGGGGGAGACCCAGTACTTC